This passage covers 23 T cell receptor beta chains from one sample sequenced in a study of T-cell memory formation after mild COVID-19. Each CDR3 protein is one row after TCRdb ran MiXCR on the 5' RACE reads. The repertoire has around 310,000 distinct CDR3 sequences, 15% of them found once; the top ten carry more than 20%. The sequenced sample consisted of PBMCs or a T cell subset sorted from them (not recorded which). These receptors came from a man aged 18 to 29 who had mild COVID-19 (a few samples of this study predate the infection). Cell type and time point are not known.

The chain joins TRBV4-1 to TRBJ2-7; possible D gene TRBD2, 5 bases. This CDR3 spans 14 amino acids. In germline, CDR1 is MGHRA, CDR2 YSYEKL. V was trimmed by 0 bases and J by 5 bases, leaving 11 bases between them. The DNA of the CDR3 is TGCGCCAGCAGCCAAGAGACGGGGTTAAACGAGCAGTACTTC. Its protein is CASSQETGLNEQYF.

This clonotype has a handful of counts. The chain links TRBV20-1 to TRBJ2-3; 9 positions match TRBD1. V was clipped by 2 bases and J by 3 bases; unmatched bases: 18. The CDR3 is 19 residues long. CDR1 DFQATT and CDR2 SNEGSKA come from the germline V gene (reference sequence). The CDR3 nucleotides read TGCAGTGCTAGAACCACAGGGGGCCTGGGGTCTGAGTCGACAGATACGCAGTATTTT. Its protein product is CSARTTGGLGSESTDTQYF.

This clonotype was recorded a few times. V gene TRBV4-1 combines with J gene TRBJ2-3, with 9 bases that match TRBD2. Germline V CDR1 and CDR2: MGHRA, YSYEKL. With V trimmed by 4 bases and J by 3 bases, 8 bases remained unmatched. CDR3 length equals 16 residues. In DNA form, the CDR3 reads TGCGCCAGCAGCCTCCAAGGGCTAGCGGGGACAGATACGCAGTATTTT. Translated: CASSLQGLAGTDTQYF.

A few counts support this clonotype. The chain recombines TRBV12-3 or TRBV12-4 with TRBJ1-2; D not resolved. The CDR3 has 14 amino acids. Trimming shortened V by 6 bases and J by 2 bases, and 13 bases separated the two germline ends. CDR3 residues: CASSRNRGNYGYTF. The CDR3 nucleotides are TGTGCCAGCAGCCGAAACCGGGGAAACTATGGCTACACCTTC.

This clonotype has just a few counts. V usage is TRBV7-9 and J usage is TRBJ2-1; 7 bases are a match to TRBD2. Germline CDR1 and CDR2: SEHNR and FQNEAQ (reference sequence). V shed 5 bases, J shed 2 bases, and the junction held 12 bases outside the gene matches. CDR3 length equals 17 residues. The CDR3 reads CASSDTPRGVTYNEQFF. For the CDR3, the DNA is TGTGCCAGCAGCGATACGCCCCGGGGGGTTACCTACAATGAGCAGTTCTTC.

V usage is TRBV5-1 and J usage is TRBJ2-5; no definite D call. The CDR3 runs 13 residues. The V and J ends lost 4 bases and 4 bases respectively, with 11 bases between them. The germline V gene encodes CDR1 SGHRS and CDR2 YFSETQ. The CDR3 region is CASSLSPPETQYF. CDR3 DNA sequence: TGCGCCAGCAGCCTCTCCCCCCCAGAGACCCAGTACTTC.

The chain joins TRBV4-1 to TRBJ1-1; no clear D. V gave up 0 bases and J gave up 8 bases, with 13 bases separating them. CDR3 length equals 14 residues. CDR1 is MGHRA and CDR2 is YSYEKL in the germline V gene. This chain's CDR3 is CASSQDFGAAEAFF. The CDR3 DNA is TGCGCCAGCAGCCAAGATTTTGGAGCAGCCGAAGCTTTCTTT.

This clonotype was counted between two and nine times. The CDR3 region has the DNA TGTGCCAGCAGCTCCCCCGGGACAGGGGGCATTAGGTTAGGCAAAAACATTCAGTACTTC. This gives the protein CASSSPGTGGIRLGKNIQYF. This sequence joins TRBV7-2 and TRBJ2-4; TRBD1 matches 12 bases. This CDR3 has 20 amino acids. The V and J ends lost 4 bases and 3 bases, in that order; junction bases with no gene match: 16. Germline V gene lookup returns CDR1 SGHTA and CDR2 FQGNSA.

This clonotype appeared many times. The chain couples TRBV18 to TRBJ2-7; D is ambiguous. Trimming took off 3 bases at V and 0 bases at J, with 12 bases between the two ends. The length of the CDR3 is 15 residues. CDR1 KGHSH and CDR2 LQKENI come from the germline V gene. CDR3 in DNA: TGTGCCAGCTCACCTGGAACCTCAAACTCCTACGAGCAGTACTTC. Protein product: CASSPGTSNSYEQYF.

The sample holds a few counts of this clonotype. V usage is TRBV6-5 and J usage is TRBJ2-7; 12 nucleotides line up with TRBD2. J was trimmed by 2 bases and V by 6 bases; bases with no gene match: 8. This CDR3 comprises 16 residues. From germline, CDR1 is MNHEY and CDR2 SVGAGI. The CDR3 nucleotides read TGTGCCAGCAGGGACCTAGCGGGGGGGCCGGCCTACGAGCAGTACTTC. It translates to CASRDLAGGPAYEQYF.

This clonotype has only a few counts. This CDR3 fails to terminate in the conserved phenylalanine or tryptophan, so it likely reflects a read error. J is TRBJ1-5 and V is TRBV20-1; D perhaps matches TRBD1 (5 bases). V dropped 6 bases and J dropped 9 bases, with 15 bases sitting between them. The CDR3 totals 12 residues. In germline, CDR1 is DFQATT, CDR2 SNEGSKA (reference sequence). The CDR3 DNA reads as TGCAGTGCCCCGGAGCCTGGGGGGCCCCAGCATCTT. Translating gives CSAPEPGGPQHL.

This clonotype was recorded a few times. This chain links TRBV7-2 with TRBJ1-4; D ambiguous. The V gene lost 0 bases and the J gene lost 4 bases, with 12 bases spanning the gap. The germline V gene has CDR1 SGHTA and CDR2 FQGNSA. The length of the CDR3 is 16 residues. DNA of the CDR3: TGTGCCAGCAGCTTAGCGGGGTCAGGATATAATGAAAAACTGTTTTTT. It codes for CASSLAGSGYNEKLFF.

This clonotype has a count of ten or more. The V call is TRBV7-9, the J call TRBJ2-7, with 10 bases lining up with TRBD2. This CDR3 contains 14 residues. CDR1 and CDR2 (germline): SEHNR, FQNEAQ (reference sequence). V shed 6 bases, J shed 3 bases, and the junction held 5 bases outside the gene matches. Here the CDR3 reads CASSLRTSGYEQYV. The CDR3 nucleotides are TGTGCCAGCAGTCTAAGGACTAGCGGCTACGAGCAGTACGTC.

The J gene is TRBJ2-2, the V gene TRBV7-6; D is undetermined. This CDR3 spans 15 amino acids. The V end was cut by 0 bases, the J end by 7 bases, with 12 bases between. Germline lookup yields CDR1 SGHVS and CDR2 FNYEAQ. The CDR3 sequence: CASSLASGSGGELFF. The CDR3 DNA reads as TGTGCCAGCAGCTTAGCATCAGGCTCCGGCGGGGAGCTGTTTTTT.

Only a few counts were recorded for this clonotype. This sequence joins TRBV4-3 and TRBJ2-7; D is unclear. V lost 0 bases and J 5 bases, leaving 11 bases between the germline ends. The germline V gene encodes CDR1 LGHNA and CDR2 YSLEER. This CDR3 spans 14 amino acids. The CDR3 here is CASSQDWAQDEQYF. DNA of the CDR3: TGCGCCAGCAGCCAAGATTGGGCCCAGGACGAGCAGTACTTC.

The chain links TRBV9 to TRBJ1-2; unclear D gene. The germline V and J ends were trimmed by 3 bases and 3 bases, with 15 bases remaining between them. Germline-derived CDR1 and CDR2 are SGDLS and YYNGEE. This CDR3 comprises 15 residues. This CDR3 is CASSAPGPTDYGYTF. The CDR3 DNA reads TGTGCCAGCAGCGCTCCGGGCCCAACGGACTATGGCTACACCTTC.

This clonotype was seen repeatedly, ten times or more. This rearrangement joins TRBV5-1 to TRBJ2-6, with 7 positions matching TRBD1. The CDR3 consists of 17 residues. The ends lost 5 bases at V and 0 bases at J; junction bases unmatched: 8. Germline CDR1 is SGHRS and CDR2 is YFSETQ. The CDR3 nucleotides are TGCGCCAGCAGGTCGGACAGGCCCATCTCTGGGGCCAACGTCCTGACTTTC. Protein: CASRSDRPISGANVLTF. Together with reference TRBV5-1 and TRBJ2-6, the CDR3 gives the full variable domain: KAGVTQTPRYLIKTRGQQVTLSCSPISGHRSVSWYQQTPGQGLQFLFEYFSETQRNKGNFPGRFSGRQFSNSRSEMNVSTLELGDSALYLCASRSDRPISGANVLTFGAGSRLTVL.

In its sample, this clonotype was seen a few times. In nucleotides, the CDR3 is TGTGCCATCACAGGGTCCGGGAATACTGAAGCTTTCTTT. Its translation is CAITGSGNTEAFF. This chain uses TRBV10-3 with TRBJ1-1, with D perhaps TRBD1 (5 bases). The CDR3 runs 13 residues. The V end was cut by 7 bases, the J end by 5 bases, with 14 bases between. Per germline, CDR1 ENHRY and CDR2 SYGVKD.

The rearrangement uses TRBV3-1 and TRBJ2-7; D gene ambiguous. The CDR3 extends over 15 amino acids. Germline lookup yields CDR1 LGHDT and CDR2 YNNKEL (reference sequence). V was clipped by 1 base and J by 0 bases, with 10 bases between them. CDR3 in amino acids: CASSQVWGISYEQYF. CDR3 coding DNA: TGTGCCAGCAGCCAAGTATGGGGTATCTCCTACGAGCAGTACTTC.

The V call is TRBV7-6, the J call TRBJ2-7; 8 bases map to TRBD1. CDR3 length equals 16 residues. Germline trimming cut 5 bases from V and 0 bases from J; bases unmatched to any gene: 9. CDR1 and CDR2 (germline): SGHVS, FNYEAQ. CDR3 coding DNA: TGTGCCAGCAGCCGCTCGTTGGGGACAGGCTCCTACGAGCAGTACTTC. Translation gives CASSRSLGTGSYEQYF.

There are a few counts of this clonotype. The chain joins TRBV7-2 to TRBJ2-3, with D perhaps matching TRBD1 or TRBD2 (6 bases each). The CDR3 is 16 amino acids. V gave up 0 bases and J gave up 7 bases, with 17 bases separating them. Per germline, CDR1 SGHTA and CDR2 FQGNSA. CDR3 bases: TGTGCCAGCAGCTTAGCCGACCGGGGGCGGCTATATACGCAGTATTTT. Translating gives CASSLADRGRLYTQYF. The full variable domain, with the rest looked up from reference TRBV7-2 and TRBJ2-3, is GAGVSQSPSNKVTEKGKDVELRCDPISGHTALYWYRQSLGQGLEFLIYFQGNSAPDKSGLPSDRFSAERTGGSVSTLTIQRTQQEDSAVYLCASSLADRGRLYTQYFGPGTRLTVL.

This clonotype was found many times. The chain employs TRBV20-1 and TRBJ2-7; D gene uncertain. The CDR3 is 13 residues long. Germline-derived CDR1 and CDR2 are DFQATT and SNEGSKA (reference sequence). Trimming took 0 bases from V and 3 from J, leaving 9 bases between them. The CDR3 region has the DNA TGCAGTGCTAGAGATGTTGGTAGCTACGAGCAGTACTTC. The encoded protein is CSARDVGSYEQYF.

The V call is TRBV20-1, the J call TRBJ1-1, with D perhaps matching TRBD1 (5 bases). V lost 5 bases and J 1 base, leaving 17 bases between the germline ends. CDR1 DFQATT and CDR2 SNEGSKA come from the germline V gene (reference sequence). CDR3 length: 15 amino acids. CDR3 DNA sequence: TGCAGTGCTGAATCGCCACAGGAGCGGAACACTGAAGCTTTCTTT. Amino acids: CSAESPQERNTEAFF.